Reported below is one TCR beta chain. What it binds is unknown. TCRdb re-called the reads with MiXCR, one entry per CDR3 protein. Seen here are some 300,000 distinct CDR3 sequences, 15% to 20% observed once, and the top ten hold around 11%. The data belong to a study of T cell repertoires in cytomegalovirus infection. Overall study context: Public signatures in TCR beta pointed to CMV infection and matching HLA type. General study points: Totalled public TCR beta family frequency picked out people who carried CMV plus the relevant HLA.

This clonotype was sampled from a human donor in good health (CMV status not recorded). Some clones in this sample may be carry-over from other donors' samples. Sequenced input: PBMCs.

CDR3 bases: TGCAGTGCTAGAGGGGCAGTTGGGAAGGGTACCTACGAGCAGTACTTC. Translating gives CSARGAVGKGTYEQYF. This sequence joins TRBV20-1 and TRBJ2-7; the D is unclear. V was shortened by 1 base and J by 2 bases, with 18 bases between the two germline ends. CDR1 DFQATT and CDR2 SNEGSKA come from the germline V gene (reference sequence). The CDR3 contains 16 residues.